These 4 T cell receptor beta chains originate from one sample sequenced in a study of cytomegalovirus exposure and HLA in healthy donors. The PCR had 60 Vbeta and 13 Jbeta primers. The protocol was immunoSEQ multiplex PCR, while the TCRdb copy is restricted to in-frame clones and leaves out a portion. The data show tens of thousands of clones, about two thirds seen once. Source material: PBMCs. All receptors come from a woman in her fifties or sixties in good health and CMV-seropositive.

V is TRBV18 and J is TRBJ2-5, with TRBD1 as a possible D gene (6 bases). Trimming shortened V by 3 bases and J by 4 bases, and 9 bases separated the two germline ends. Per germline, CDR1 KGHSH and CDR2 LQKENI. The CDR3 is 13 residues long. CDR3 residues: CASSPSRGETQYF. CDR3 coding DNA: TGTGCCAGCTCACCCTCCAGGGGAGAGACCCAGTACTTC.

The V gene is TRBV7-9, the J gene TRBJ1-6, with 9 positions matching TRBD1. With 5 bases clipped from V and 6 bases from J, the junction kept 8 bases outside the gene matches. CDR3 length equals 16 residues. CDR1 SEHNR and CDR2 FQNEAQ come from the germline V gene (reference sequence). The CDR3 here is CASSPGQGSANSPLHF. The CDR3 DNA follows: TGTGCCAGCAGCCCCGGACAGGGGTCGGCTAATTCACCCCTCCACTTT.

DNA for the CDR3: TGTGCCAGCAGAAGACAGGCCACCACTAATGAAAAACTGTTTTTT. This encodes CASRRQATTNEKLFF. V usage is TRBV6-5 and J usage is TRBJ1-4, with a possible D match to TRBD1 (6 bases). Trimming took 6 bases from V and 2 from J, leaving 13 bases between them. CDR1 MNHEY and CDR2 SVGAGI come from the germline V gene. CDR3 length: 15 amino acids.

This clone showed up just a few times. The chain links TRBV11-2 to TRBJ2-3, with TRBD1 identical over 9 bases. V gave up 5 bases and J gave up 2 bases; unmatched junction bases: 5. The CDR3 totals 15 residues. CDR1 and CDR2 (germline): SGHAT, FQNNGV. This CDR3 reads CASSPQGASTDTQYF. The CDR3 coding sequence is TGTGCCAGCAGCCCACAGGGGGCTTCCACAGATACGCAGTATTTT.